The clone carrying this TCR beta chain was seen ten or more times. Antigen unknown. CDR1 SGHTA and CDR2 FQGNSA come from the germline V gene. V lost 5 bases, J lost 5 bases, and 12 bases stayed unmatched. This CDR3 contains 16 residues. This sample was included in a study of CD8 T cells in ankylosing spondylitis. It was by quantitative 5'-RACE with molecular barcodes that TCR beta libraries were made. TCRdb independently ran MiXCR on the 5' RACE reads; one entry per CDR3 protein. The sample yields under 300,000 distinct CDR3 sequences, approximately 12% seen once. Overall study results and limits: CD8+ disease-linked clones were present at relatively low frequencies in blood. Matched synovial fluid from ankylosing spondylitis patients was reported to be enriched for disease-linked clones.

This receptor was obtained from a male donor with ankylosing spondylitis or in good health (not recorded which). The sequencing input was blood, either unsorted or a sorted T cell fraction (not recorded which). V is TRBV7-2 and J is TRBJ2-5; TRBD2 matches at 9 bases. CDR3 nucleotide sequence: TGTGCCAGCAGCCTCGCCCCTAGCGGGATCGATGAGACCCAGTACTTC. This codes for CASSLAPSGIDETQYF.